The 14 T cell receptor beta chains below were found in one sample sequenced in a study of vaccination effects on CD4 cells after COVID-19. No antigen is known for these receptors. Libraries were prepared by immunoSEQ multiplex PCR; TCRdb keeps only in-frame clonotypes and omits some of them. The repertoire holds tens of thousands of clones, with approximately 65% as singletons. A 10-day culture period preceded the isolation of CD4+ T cells. This specimen was CD4+ T cells from PBMCs cultured without peptide, taken before COVID-19 vaccination. The receptors derive from a human donor who received a COVID-19 vaccine.

J is TRBJ1-1 and V is TRBV18, with D uncertain. V lost 3 bases to trimming and J lost 0 bases, with 20 bases between them. Germline CDR1 is KGHSH and CDR2 is LQKENI. The CDR3 runs to 18 residues. The CDR3 sequence: CASSPTPLHRTMNTEAFF. As DNA, the CDR3 is TGTGCCAGCTCACCCACCCCCCTCCATCGAACTATGAACACTGAAGCTTTCTTT.

V is TRBV4-1 and J is TRBJ1-6; tentatively, D is TRBD1 (5 bases). The CDR3 extends over 15 amino acids. Germline V lookup: CDR1 MGHRA, CDR2 YSYEKL. Trimming took off 5 bases at V and 4 bases at J, with 12 bases between the two ends. The CDR3 protein is CASSVQGTYNSPLHF. Here the CDR3 DNA reads TGCGCCAGCAGCGTTCAGGGAACTTATAATTCACCCCTCCACTTT.

This chain connects TRBV12-3 or TRBV12-4 to TRBJ2-4; D unresolved. This CDR3 is built from 13 residues. V lost 2 bases and J 3 bases, leaving 5 bases between the germline ends. CDR3 DNA sequence: TGTGCCAGCAGTTTAACTGTCAAAAACATTCAGTACTTC. This sequence encodes CASSLTVKNIQYF.

This clone was counted once. The chain recombines TRBV27 with TRBJ2-1, with 12 nucleotides matching TRBD2. The CDR3 runs 15 residues. The germline CDR1 and CDR2 sequences are MNHEY and SMNVEV (reference sequence). With 5 bases clipped from V and 4 bases from J, the junction kept 3 bases outside the gene matches. CDR3 coding DNA: TGTGCCAGCAGTCACGGGACTAGCGGGTACAATGAGCAGTTCTTC. This sequence encodes CASSHGTSGYNEQFF.

This chain uses TRBV4-2 with TRBJ1-5; D uncertain. In germline, CDR1 is LGHNA, CDR2 YNFKEQ. The CDR3 is 14 residues long. Deletions cut 0 bases from V and 4 bases from J, with 7 bases between. The CDR3 bases are TGTGCCAGCAGCCAAGAGAACAAAAATCAGCCCCAGCATTTT. It codes for CASSQENKNQPQHF.

The V gene is TRBV5-1, the J gene TRBJ1-1; D remains unclear. The germline V gene encodes CDR1 SGHRS and CDR2 YFSETQ. V gave up 1 base and J gave up 4 bases, with 11 bases separating them. The CDR3 consists of 14 residues. In DNA, the CDR3 is TGCGCCAGCAGCTTGACAACCCTGGGCACTGAAGCTTTCTTT. Translating it yields CASSLTTLGTEAFF.

The chain has TRBV7-2 and TRBJ2-7, with D tentatively TRBD2 (7 bases). This CDR3 contains 13 residues. Germline assignment: CDR1 SGHTA and CDR2 FQGNSA. Between the trimmed V and J ends, which lost 4 bases and 6 bases, there was a span of 13 bases. The CDR3 loop reads CASSSAGAGEQYF. The CDR3 DNA reads as TGTGCCAGCAGCTCTGCGGGGGCGGGCGAGCAGTACTTC. The whole variable domain, filled in from reference TRBV7-2 and TRBJ2-7, reads GAGVSQSPSNKVTEKGKDVELRCDPISGHTALYWYRQSLGQGLEFLIYFQGNSAPDKSGLPSDRFSAERTGGSVSTLTIQRTQQEDSAVYLCASSSAGAGEQYFGPGTRLTVT.

The chain links TRBV5-1 to TRBJ1-1, with D maybe TRBD1 (6 bases). From germline, CDR1 is SGHRS and CDR2 YFSETQ. This CDR3 has 17 amino acids. V was clipped by 0 bases and J by 1 base, with 16 bases between them. CDR3 amino acids: CASSLEGAGAPNTEAFF. The CDR3 DNA reads as TGCGCCAGCAGCTTGGAAGGGGCAGGGGCCCCGAACACTGAAGCTTTCTTT.

This sequence joins TRBV12-3 or TRBV12-4 and TRBJ2-2; no reliable D call. The V end was cut by 2 bases, the J end by 6 bases, with 7 bases between. The CDR3 contains 13 residues. The CDR3 nucleotides read TGTGCCAGCAGTTTATTCGAGGCCGGGGAGCTGTTTTTT. Amino acids: CASSLFEAGELFF.

The chain carries TRBV2 and TRBJ2-1; 13 nucleotides line up with TRBD2. Germline loops: CDR1 SNHLY, CDR2 FYNNEI. Trimming took 1 base from V and 6 from J; bases not matched to a gene: 15. The CDR3 consists of 20 residues. CDR3 sequence: CASSEGLVARTSGSPNEQFF. CDR3 in DNA: TGTGCCAGCAGTGAAGGCCTGGTGGCGAGGACTAGCGGGAGCCCCAATGAGCAGTTCTTC. The variable domain in full, completed from reference TRBV2 and TRBJ2-1, reads EPEVTQTPSHQVTQMGQEVILRCVPISNHLYFYWYRQILGQKVEFLVSFYNNEISEKSEIFDDQFSVERPDGSNFTLKIRSTKLEDSAMYFCASSEGLVARTSGSPNEQFFGPGTRLTVL.

The chain joins TRBV18 to TRBJ1-2; 7 bases fit TRBD1. V shed 3 bases and J 7 bases; nucleotides not matched to a gene: 11. The CDR3 totals 15 residues. Germline CDR1 KGHSH, CDR2 LQKENI. CDR3 nucleotide sequence: TGTGCCAGCTCACCTACTCCACAGGGGATGGGTGGCTACACCTTC. This sequence encodes CASSPTPQGMGGYTF.

The chain has TRBV5-1 and TRBJ1-3; D might be TRBD1 (5 bases). CDR1 and CDR2 from the germline V gene are SGHRS and YFSETQ. V lost 2 bases to trimming and J lost 3 bases, with 15 bases between them. CDR3 length: 16 residues. CDR3 coding DNA: TGCGCCAGCAGCTTCTCCGGGACCCAAAGTGGAAACACCATATATTTT. Translating gives CASSFSGTQSGNTIYF.

The chain carries TRBV6-5 and TRBJ2-5; TRBD2 agrees at 8 bases. This CDR3 contains 12 residues. The germline V gene has CDR1 MNHEY and CDR2 SVGAGI. V trimming: 6 bases; J trimming: 7 bases; junction bases outside the gene matches: 4. CDR3 bases: TGTGCCAGCAGAACCCGGGGGGGGACCCAGTACTTC. Translation: CASRTRGGTQYF.

The J gene is TRBJ2-2, the V gene TRBV9, with a tentative D call TRBD2 (6 bases). Trimming left V 2 bases short and J 0 bases short, with 11 bases between. The CDR3 loop spans 16 amino acids. The germline gives CDR1 SGDLS, CDR2 YYNGEE. The CDR3 region is CASSVGGVANTGELFF. The CDR3, as DNA: TGTGCCAGCAGCGTGGGCGGGGTCGCGAACACCGGGGAGCTGTTTTTT.